This passage covers 13 T cell receptor beta chains from one sample sequenced in a study of blood T cell repertoires in COVID-19. Clones were read by immunoSEQ multiplex PCR, and TCRdb kept only the in-frame ones, dropping some. The sample lists 280,000 or so clones, 85% seen once, with 2.5% in the top ten. Sequencing was performed on PBMCs or T cells enriched from blood (not recorded which). The receptors here all came from a woman aged 45-65 years who had recovered from COVID-19.

The rearrangement uses TRBV11-3 and TRBJ1-1; 10 bases are a match to TRBD1. In germline, CDR1 is SGHNT, CDR2 YENEEA. Unmatched junction bases numbered 11, after V lost 7 bases and J lost 6 bases. This CDR3 contains 15 residues. The CDR3 region is CASIPRQGAQSEAFF. DNA for the CDR3: TGTGCCAGCATTCCAAGACAGGGGGCTCAATCTGAAGCTTTCTTT.

The genes are TRBV12-5 and TRBJ1-1; a possible D gene is TRBD1 (5 bases). This CDR3 comprises 13 residues. V was cut by 7 bases and J by 2 bases, with 11 bases left in between. Germline lookup yields CDR1 LGHNT and CDR2 FRNRAP. This CDR3 reads CASAPRGNTEAFF. DNA of the CDR3: TGTGCTAGTGCCCCTAGGGGAAACACTGAAGCTTTCTTT.

The J gene is TRBJ2-5, the V gene TRBV19, with 9 bases identical to TRBD2. J lost 5 bases, V lost 5 bases, and 9 bases had no gene match. CDR1 and CDR2 from the germline V gene are LNHDA and SQIVND (reference sequence). CDR3 size: 15 residues. CDR3 in DNA: TGTGCCAGTAGTGATCTAGCGGGAAAGCGTGAGACCCAGTACTTC. It encodes CASSDLAGKRETQYF.

The count of this clone is one. The chain recombines TRBV27 with TRBJ2-2; TRBD1 aligns across 7 bases. Germline trimming cut 6 bases from V and 2 bases from J; bases unmatched to any gene: 6. The germline V gene has CDR1 MNHEY and CDR2 SMNVEV (reference sequence). CDR3 length: 15 amino acids. In DNA form, the CDR3 reads TGTGCCAGCAGGCGGACAGGCATAAACACCGGGGAGCTGTTTTTT. It yields the protein CASRRTGINTGELFF.

CDR3 amino acids: CASSLEQNQNTEAFF. The CDR3 coding sequence is TGTGCCAGCAGCTTAGAACAGAATCAGAACACTGAAGCTTTCTTT. The rearrangement links TRBV13 to TRBJ1-1; D uncertain. The V end was cut by 1 base, the J end by 1 base, with 10 bases between. Per germline, CDR1 PRHDT and CDR2 FYEKMQ (reference sequence). CDR3 length: 15 amino acids.

V usage is TRBV7-3 and J usage is TRBJ1-1; TRBD1 might be the D (5 bases). Germline-derived CDR1 and CDR2 are SGHTA and FQGTGA. V was pared by 5 bases and J by 3 bases, with 13 bases between. There are 14 residues in the CDR3. The CDR3 sequence: CASSSIGGDTEAFF. The CDR3 DNA reads TGTGCCAGCAGCAGCATTGGAGGGGACACTGAAGCTTTCTTT.

The CDR3 bases are TGTGCCAGCAGCTCCCTGGACAGGGTTTGGAACACCGGGGAGCTGTTTTTT. Translated: CASSSLDRVWNTGELFF. The rearrangement links TRBV7-2 to TRBJ2-2, with 8 bases identical to TRBD1. The germline V gene has CDR1 SGHTA and CDR2 FQGNSA. CDR3 size: 17 residues. The V and J ends lost 4 bases and 1 base, in that order; junction bases with no gene match: 8.

CDR3 region: CASSLQSARHNEQFF. The CDR3, as DNA: TGCGCCAGCAGCCTACAATCGGCGAGGCACAATGAGCAGTTCTTC. The rearrangement joins TRBV5-1 to TRBJ2-1, with D unresolved. The V and J ends lost 4 bases and 5 bases respectively, with 16 bases between them. CDR1 and CDR2 (germline): SGHRS, YFSETQ. The CDR3 sequence is 15 residues long.

The CDR3 coding sequence is TGTGCCAGCAGTCGGGCGGGACAGGGCTATGGCTACACCTTC. This codes for CASSRAGQGYGYTF. The chain uses TRBV2 and TRBJ1-2; the match to TRBD1 covers 9 bases. Germline CDR1 is SNHLY and CDR2 is FYNNEI. With 5 bases clipped from V and 4 bases from J, the junction kept 5 bases outside the gene matches. There are 14 residues in the CDR3.

J is TRBJ1-3 and V is TRBV5-1, with 11 bases fitting TRBD1. The germline CDR1 and CDR2 sequences are SGHRS and YFSETQ. Losses at the gene ends were 4 bases for V and 4 bases for J; bases not matched to a gene: 10. The CDR3 sequence is 17 residues long. The chain's CDR3 is CASSPRKDRGQGNTIYF. The CDR3 nucleotides are TGCGCCAGCAGCCCAAGGAAGGACAGGGGGCAAGGAAACACCATATATTTT.

This clone has a single count. The rearrangement uses TRBV18 and TRBJ1-5, with no clear D. CDR1 KGHSH and CDR2 LQKENI come from the germline V gene. V was shortened by 2 bases and J by 3 bases, with 8 bases between the two germline ends. The CDR3 runs 14 residues. The CDR3 region is CASSPGTVNQPQHF. As DNA, the CDR3 is TGTGCCAGCTCACCAGGCACAGTCAATCAGCCCCAGCATTTT. The full variable domain, in which reference TRBV18 and TRBJ1-5 provide the parts outside the CDR3, is NAGVMQNPRHLVRRRGQEARLRCSPMKGHSHVYWYRQLPEEGLKFMVYLQKENIIDESGMPKERFSAEFPKEGPSILRIQQVVRGDSAAYFCASSPGTVNQPQHFGDGTRLSIL.

Remarks on this clone: The same CDR3 is also encoded by other DNA sequences in this sample. V usage is TRBV19 and J usage is TRBJ1-1; D ambiguous. The CDR3 is 14 residues long. The germline V gene has CDR1 LNHDA and CDR2 SQIVND (reference sequence). V dropped 3 bases and J dropped 1 base, with 9 bases sitting between them. CDR3: CASSIRTANTEAFF. The CDR3 nucleotides read TGTGCCAGTAGTATCCGAACAGCGAACACTGAAGCTTTCTTT.

The rearrangement links TRBV27 to TRBJ2-7; 13 bases are shared with TRBD2. Trimming cost V 5 bases and J 5 bases; bases outside gene matches: 6. Germline V gives CDR1 MNHEY, CDR2 SMNVEV (reference sequence). This CDR3 contains 15 residues. The CDR3 spells CASSHGLAGAHEQYF. CDR3 coding DNA: TGTGCCAGCAGTCACGGACTAGCGGGAGCCCACGAGCAGTACTTC.